Following are 4 T cell receptor beta chains from one sample sequenced in a study of blood T cell repertoires in COVID-19. Sequencing used immunoSEQ multiplex PCR; TCRdb keeps in-frame clones, though not all of them. Among a few hundred thousand clones listed, 85% were seen once. The sample taken for sequencing was peripheral blood. The receptors originated from a young woman with acute or convalescent COVID-19.

This clone appeared a single time. The gene calls are TRBV29-1 and TRBJ1-1; weak D call: TRBD1 (6 bases). The CDR3 runs 14 residues. The V end was cut by 3 bases, the J end by 4 bases, with 15 bases between. Per the germline V gene, CDR1 is SQVTM and CDR2 is ANQGSEA. The CDR3, as DNA: TGCAGCGTTGAGGGGGCCCAGGTGGGCACTGAAGCTTTCTTT. This encodes CSVEGAQVGTEAFF. Full variable domain (missing parts from reference TRBV29-1 and TRBJ1-1): SAVISQKPSRDICQRGTSLTIQCQVDSQVTMMFWYRQQPGQSLTLIATANQGSEATYESGFVIDKFPISRPNLTFSTLTVSNMSPEDSSIYLCSVEGAQVGTEAFFGQGTRLTVV.

The J gene is TRBJ2-7, the V gene TRBV9; 7 bases line up with TRBD2. Trimming cost V 0 bases and J 6 bases; bases outside gene matches: 9. The germline V gene encodes CDR1 SGDLS and CDR2 YYNGEE. CDR3 length: 15 residues. This chain's CDR3 is CASSVEVAGVGEQYF. CDR3 nucleotides: TGTGCCAGCAGCGTAGAGGTAGCGGGCGTTGGCGAGCAGTACTTC.

The V call is TRBV19, the J call TRBJ2-1, with a tentative D call TRBD2 (7 bases). The V end lost 6 bases, the J end lost 7 bases, and 13 bases lay between the germline ends. Germline CDR1 and CDR2: LNHDA and SQIVND (reference sequence). The CDR3 is made up of 13 amino acids. The CDR3 sequence: CASSWGGLNEQFF. CDR3 coding DNA: TGTGCCAGTAGCTGGGGGGGCTTAAATGAGCAGTTCTTC.

DNA of the CDR3: TGTGCCAGCAGTGTGGAAGGTGGAGGTAGCAATCAGCCCCAGCATTTT. This gives the protein CASSVEGGGSNQPQHF. The rearrangement joins TRBV6-1 to TRBJ1-5, with unresolved D. V gave up 4 bases and J gave up 0 bases, with 13 bases separating them. Germline loops: CDR1 MNHNS, CDR2 SASEGT. This CDR3 is built from 16 residues.